The 8 T cell receptor beta chains below come from one sample, sequenced in a study of blood T cell repertoires in COVID-19. Clones were sequenced by immunoSEQ multiplex PCR, and TCRdb holds only the in-frame ones, with some missing. The sample gives over 200,000 clones, 80% to 90% of which show up once; approximately 3.7% is in the top ten. Material for sequencing was PBMCs or T cells enriched from blood (not recorded which). The origin of the receptors is a woman younger than 45 who had been exposed to COVID-19.

V gene TRBV6-4 combines with J gene TRBJ2-3; D perhaps matches TRBD2 (6 bases). Trimming left V 8 bases short and J 2 bases short, with 17 bases between. Germline CDR1 reads MRHNA; CDR2 reads SNTAGT. CDR3 length equals 15 residues. Here the CDR3 DNA reads TGTGCCAGCGTTTGGCCTAGCGTGGTCACAGATACGCAGTATTTT. Translating gives CASVWPSVVTDTQYF.

This chain links TRBV2 with TRBJ2-3; D not resolved. Trimming took off 6 bases at V and 4 bases at J, with 8 bases between the two ends. CDR1 is SNHLY, CDR2 FYNNEI, per germline. This CDR3 spans 12 amino acids. The CDR3 region is CASRRNSDTQYF. The DNA for the CDR3 is TGTGCCAGCAGGCGAAACTCAGATACGCAGTATTTT.

V is TRBV19 and J is TRBJ2-2, with a tentative D call TRBD1 (5 bases). Trimming cost V 3 bases and J 4 bases, with 15 bases left between them. The CDR3 is 16 residues long. Germline V gene lookup returns CDR1 LNHDA and CDR2 SQIVND (reference sequence). The CDR3 sequence is CASSIIGAIFTGELFF. The CDR3 DNA reads as TGTGCCAGTAGTATTATAGGGGCCATATTCACCGGGGAGCTGTTTTTT.

This clone was recorded a few times. The rearrangement links TRBV2 to TRBJ1-5; D call uncertain. The length of the CDR3 is 15 residues. Germline V gene data show CDR1 as SNHLY and CDR2 as FYNNEI. Deletions cut 3 bases from V and 2 bases from J, with 11 bases between. CDR3 amino acids: CASSDWADGNQPQHF. In nucleotides, the CDR3 is TGTGCCAGCAGTGATTGGGCCGATGGCAATCAGCCCCAGCATTTT.

This clone appeared many times. This rearrangement joins TRBV20-1 to TRBJ1-1; D not certain. The V end was cut by 3 bases, the J end by 4 bases, with 15 bases between. In germline, CDR1 is DFQATT, CDR2 SNEGSKA (reference sequence). This CDR3 is built from 14 residues. The chain's CDR3 is CSASPEGQVTEAFF. The DNA for the CDR3 is TGCAGTGCTAGTCCCGAGGGTCAGGTCACTGAAGCTTTCTTT.

V and J are TRBV10-2 and TRBJ2-1; weak D call: TRBD1 (5 bases). V dropped 7 bases and J dropped 5 bases, with 12 bases sitting between them. In germline, CDR1 is WSHSY, CDR2 SAAADI. The CDR3 extends over 13 amino acids. CDR3 DNA: TGCGCCAGCACCAGGACAACTAACAATGAGCAGTTCTTC. It specifies CASTRTTNNEQFF.

The genes are TRBV19 and TRBJ2-3; TRBD2 aligns across 8 bases. J gave up 5 bases and V 3 bases, and 4 bases lay outside the gene matches. Germline V gives CDR1 LNHDA, CDR2 SQIVND (reference sequence). CDR3 length equals 14 residues. DNA of the CDR3: TGTGCCAGTAGTATGCGGGAGGCGGGAGATACGCAGTATTTT. Protein sequence: CASSMREAGDTQYF.

The V call is TRBV19, the J call TRBJ2-3, with 7 bases matching TRBD2. V lost 1 base and J lost 4; bases outside the gene matches: 8. Germline values: CDR1 LNHDA, CDR2 SQIVND (reference sequence). This CDR3 has 16 residues. CDR3: CASSIGTGGSADTQYF. The DNA of the CDR3 is TGTGCCAGTAGTATAGGGACGGGAGGTAGCGCAGATACGCAGTATTTT.